The following is a T cell receptor (beta chain) sequence with its context. V was clipped by 4 bases and J by 6 bases; unmatched bases: 5. This CDR3 contains 14 residues. Germline V CDR1 and CDR2: LNHNV, YYDKDF (reference sequence). This sample was included in a study of CD8 T cells in Susac syndrome. Reverse transcription of about 0.5 to 1 ug RNA used random hexamers. TCRdb analysed the immunoSEQ multiplex PCR reads with MiXCR anew, one entry per CDR3 protein. Among about 22,000 distinct CDR3 sequences listed, 85% to 95% were seen once. The sequence was collected from a human donor in good health. The J gene is TRBJ2-5, the V gene TRBV15, with 10 bases matching TRBD2. Sequenced input: CD8+ T cells from PBMCs. CDR3 sequence reads: CATSITSGVQTQYF. The CDR3 nucleotides are TGTGCCACCAGCATTACTAGCGGGGTGCAGACCCAGTACTTC.